The clone carrying this T cell receptor (beta chain) showed up just a few times. What it binds is unknown. Orbital computed tomography and thyroid ultrasound, together with serum TRAb and thyroxine and clinical symptoms, were used for diagnoses. The data are from a study of T cells in Graves' hyperthyroidism and ophthalmopathy. Findings and limits, study-wide: A 13 V-J signature model discriminated ophthalmopathy versus stable hyperthyroidism. Most clonotypes that expanded in the thyroid above 0.001 also showed up in blood.

Amplification of TCR beta CDR3 regions used RNA as the template. The study used the HTBI primer set for a first-round RT-PCR of the TCR CDR3. TCRdb independently ran MiXCR on the multiplex PCR reads; one entry per CDR3 protein. The table has around 560,000 distinct CDR3 sequences, 16% seen once. Germline CDR1 and CDR2: LNHDA and SQIVND (reference sequence). This CDR3 is built from 15 residues. V trimming: 4 bases; J trimming: 3 bases; junction bases outside the gene matches: 7. The sequenced material came from blood. This TCR came from a woman aged 18-35 years with Graves' hyperthyroidism. The chain joins TRBV19 to TRBJ1-2; 8 bases fit TRBD1. The CDR3 DNA sequence: TGTGCCAGTAGTAATGCAGGGGGCGCGGACTATGGCTACACCTTC. Its translation is CASSNAGGADYGYTF.